The clone carrying this TCR beta chain was counted at least ten times. The antigen remains unidentified. Time point of the sample: newly diagnosed GD, antithyroid drugs for less than 3 months. PBMC RNA served as the TCR library source. To make TCR beta libraries, researchers used iRepertoire HTBI primers and Arm-PCR of CDR3 regions. Authors' processing steps: Overall, samples carried approximately 60 TRBV and 14 TRBJ segments. A single record per CDR3 protein comes from TCRdb applying MiXCR to the multiplex PCR reads. These V and J calls rely on TCRdb rather than the paper's analysis. This table has around 400,000 distinct CDR3 sequences, approximately 10% appearing once. The record originates from a study of regulatory T cells in long-lasting Graves disease. Overall study findings and caveats: Persistent disease preferred TRBV28, TRBJ1-2 and TRBJ2-5; new disease, TRBV20-1 and TRBJ2-1. Thyroid tissue was not sampled; only peripheral blood was.

From germline, CDR1 is MDHEN and CDR2 SYDVKM. The CDR3 has 21 residues. V dropped 5 bases and J dropped 0; count of bases not matched to a gene: 17. These data were likewise used in another study, on T cells in Graves' hyperthyroidism and ophthalmopathy.

The receptor was isolated from a woman aged 18-29 years with Graves disease. Sequences were derived from peripheral blood mononuclear cells (PBMCs), sampled at new diagnosis, from a patient treated with antithyroid drugs. The chain has TRBV28 and TRBJ2-4, with TRBD1 matching over 12 bases. Here the CDR3 DNA reads TGTGCCAGCAGTGGCGGGACAGGGGGCTTGGCGAGGGAACTAGCCAAAAACATTCAGTACTTC. It codes for CASSGGTGGLARELAKNIQYF.